There are a few counts of the clone carrying this TCR beta chain. The antigen is not known. The data derive from a study of T-cell reconstitution after alpha-beta-depleted transplantation in children. Study-level results: Where alpha-beta T cells came from about two months after transplant was reportedly several hundred expanded graft clones. T-cell numbers and diversity, one year after transplant, stemmed largely from T cells that were newly produced. Elevated TCRbeta diversity at day 60 was traced, in some patients, to surviving recipient T cells and thymic progenitors.

Preparing the TCRbeta library involved the use of unique molecular identifiers. TCRdb redid the calling of the PCR reads with MiXCR, one entry per CDR3 protein. The sample lists about 300,000 distinct CDR3 sequences; 7.5% to 9% were seen once. CDR3 length: 13 amino acids. Germline V gives CDR1 MNHNY, CDR2 SVGAGI (reference sequence). V was clipped by 8 bases and J by 1 base, with 9 bases between them. The V and J genes are TRBV6-6 and TRBJ1-5; D gene ambiguous. The receptor was isolated from a female patient aged 2-15 years who had a stem cell transplant for Fanconi anemia, so the T cells may come from the graft donor. The specimen comprised peripheral blood, sampled 360 days after TCRalphabeta/CD19-depleted stem cell transplant. This CDR3 is CASGPVSNQPQHF. CDR3 nucleotides: TGTGCCAGCGGTCCGGTAAGCAATCAGCCCCAGCATTTT.